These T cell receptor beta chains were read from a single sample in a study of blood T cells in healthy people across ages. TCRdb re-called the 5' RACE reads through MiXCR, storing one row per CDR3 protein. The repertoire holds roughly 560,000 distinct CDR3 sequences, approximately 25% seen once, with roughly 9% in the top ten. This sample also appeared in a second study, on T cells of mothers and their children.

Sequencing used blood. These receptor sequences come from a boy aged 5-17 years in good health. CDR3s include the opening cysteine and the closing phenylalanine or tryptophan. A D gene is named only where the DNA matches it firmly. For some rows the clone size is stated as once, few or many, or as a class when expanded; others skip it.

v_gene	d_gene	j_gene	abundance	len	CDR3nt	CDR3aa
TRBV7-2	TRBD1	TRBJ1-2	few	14	TGTGCCAGCAGCCCCCAGGGGGGGAACTATGGCTACACCTTC	CASSPQGGNYGYTF
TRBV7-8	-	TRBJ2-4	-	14	TGTGCCAGCAGCTTAGGGGGGGCGGGCGGCATTCAGTACTTC	CASSLGGAGGIQYF
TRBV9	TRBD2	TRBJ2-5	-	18	TGTGCCAGCAGCCCTCGATCGGGGACTAGCGGGAGGCTAGAGACCCAGTACTTC	CASSPRSGTSGRLETQYF
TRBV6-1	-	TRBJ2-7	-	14	TGTGCCAGCAGTGATGCGGCGAGGGGCGACGAGCAGTACTTC	CASSDAARGDEQYF
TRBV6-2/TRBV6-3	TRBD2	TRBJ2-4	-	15	TGTGCCAGCAGAGCTGGACTAGCGGGAGAAAACATTCAGTACTTC	CASRAGLAGENIQYF
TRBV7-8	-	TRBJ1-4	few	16	TGTGCCAGCAGCTCGCGGGACTTTCCGAATAATGAAAAACTGTTTTTT	CASSSRDFPNNEKLFF
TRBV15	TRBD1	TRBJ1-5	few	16	TGTGCCACCAGCAGAGATAAGGACAGGGACAATCAGCCCCAGCATTTT	CATSRDKDRDNQPQHF
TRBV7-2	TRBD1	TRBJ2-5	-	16	TGTGCCAGCAGCTTAGGGTGGGGACAGGACCAAGAGACCCAGTACTTC	CASSLGWGQDQETQYF
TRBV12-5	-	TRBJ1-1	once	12	TGTGCTAGTGGTTTTGGGAACACTGAAGCTTTCTTT	CASGFGNTEAFF
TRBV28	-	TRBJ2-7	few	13	TGTGCCAGCAGCCCCCTACTTAGCTACGAGCAGTACTTC	CASSPLLSYEQYF
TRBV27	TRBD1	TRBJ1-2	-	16	TGTGCCAGCACCATCCTTGGACAGGGGAGCAACTATGGCTACACCTTC	CASTILGQGSNYGYTF
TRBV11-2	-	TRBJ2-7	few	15	TGTGCCAGCAGACTCTTCGCGGGTTTAGGTTACGAGCAGTACTTC	CASRLFAGLGYEQYF
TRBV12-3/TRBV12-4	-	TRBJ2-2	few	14	TGTGCCAGCAGTTTCGCAGGGCACACCGGGGAGCTGTTTTTT	CASSFAGHTGELFF
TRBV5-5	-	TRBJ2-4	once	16	TGTGCCAGCAGCTTGGTTCAGGGAAGGGCCAAAAACATTCAGTACTTC	CASSLVQGRAKNIQYF
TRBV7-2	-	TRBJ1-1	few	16	TGTGCCAGCAGCTTAGCGGAAGGGCAAACGAACACTGAAGCTTTCTTT	CASSLAEGQTNTEAFF
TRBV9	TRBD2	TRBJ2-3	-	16	TGTGCCAGCAGCGTAGCTAGCGGGGGGGCACCAGATACGCAGTATTTT	CASSVASGGAPDTQYF